Listed below are T cell receptor beta chains from one sample, sequenced in a study of vaccination and CD4 T cells after COVID-19. No antigen has been identified for these receptors. One entry per CDR3 protein, called by TCRdb with MiXCR from the PCR reads. The table includes around 12,000 distinct CDR3 sequences, 45% to 65% detected once. The sequenced sample was CD4+ T cells from blood, cultured in vitro. The receptors here all came from a human donor who had recovered from COVID-19. CDR3s include the opening cysteine and the closing phenylalanine or tryptophan.

j_call v_call cdr3_aa
TRBJ1-1 TRBV6-1 CASRRGRGTEAFF
TRBJ2-5 TRBV27 CASSYLAGAQETQYF
TRBJ2-7 TRBV12-3/TRBV12-4 CASSFHTSGSSGQYF
TRBJ2-2 TRBV10-2 CASRDIAANTGELFF
TRBJ2-7 TRBV6-2/TRBV6-3 CASTESGSFNEQYF
TRBJ2-2 TRBV19 CASSTRGLAGATGELFF
TRBJ2-5 TRBV7-8 CASSLARVIETQYF
TRBJ1-6 TRBV7-2 CASSLFGQHNSPLHF
TRBJ2-1 TRBV6-2/TRBV6-3 CASSYWSSGSFNEQFF
TRBJ2-3 TRBV6-1 CASRSSGISTQYF
TRBJ2-3 TRBV7-2 CASSPWGLAGVGSTDTQYF
TRBJ2-3 TRBV28 CASSLAGGGTQYF
TRBJ1-5 TRBV12-3/TRBV12-4 CASSFGAVSNQPQHF
TRBJ1-5 TRBV20-1 CSASRGGGSHNQPQHF
TRBJ1-2 TRBV6-1 CASRHLRGSYGYTF
TRBJ1-2 TRBV15 CATSPNVLSGGYTF
TRBJ2-3 TRBV7-8 CASSLMPGGSTDTQYF
TRBJ2-3 TRBV2 CASGSLEDSSRHF
TRBJ2-7 TRBV15 CATSRGGTPDYEQYF
TRBJ2-7 TRBV27 CASSLSIPGTYEQYF
TRBJ2-2 TRBV5-4 CASSYWTNTGELFF
TRBJ2-2 TRBV14 CASSQVWTGRDTGELFF
TRBJ2-3 TRBV20-1 CSARDFLKPSTDTQYF
TRBJ2-4 TRBV6-1 CASRATGPRILAKNIQYF
TRBJ2-1 TRBV20-1 CSARNDIAGRSYNEQFF
TRBJ2-3 TRBV6-1 CASSESLAGASDTQYF
TRBJ1-1 TRBV6-1 CASSTPGRLNTEAFF
TRBJ1-1 TRBV19 CASREAGTDNTEAFF
TRBJ1-1 TRBV6-5 CASSSPQDTEAFF
TRBJ1-2 TRBV6-1 CASSERGTDYGYTF